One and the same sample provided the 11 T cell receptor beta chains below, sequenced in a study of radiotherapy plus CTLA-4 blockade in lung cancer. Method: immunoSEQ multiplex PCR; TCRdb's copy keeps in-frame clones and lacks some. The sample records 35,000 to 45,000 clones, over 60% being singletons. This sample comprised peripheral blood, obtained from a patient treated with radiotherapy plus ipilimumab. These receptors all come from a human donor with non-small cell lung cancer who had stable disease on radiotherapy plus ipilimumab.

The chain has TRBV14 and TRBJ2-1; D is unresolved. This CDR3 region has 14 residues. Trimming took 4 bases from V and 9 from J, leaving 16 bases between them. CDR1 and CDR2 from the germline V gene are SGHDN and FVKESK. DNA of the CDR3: TGTGCCAGCAGCCCGGTGTCTGGGCTCGCTGAGCAGTTCTTC. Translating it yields CASSPVSGLAEQFF.

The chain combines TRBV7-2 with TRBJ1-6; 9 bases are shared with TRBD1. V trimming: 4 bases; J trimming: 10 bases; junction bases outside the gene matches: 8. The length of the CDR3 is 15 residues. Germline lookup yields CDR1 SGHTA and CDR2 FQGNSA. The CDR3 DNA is TGTGCCAGCAGCTACTCGACAGGGGGTGGCTCACCCCTCCACTTT. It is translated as CASSYSTGGGSPLHF. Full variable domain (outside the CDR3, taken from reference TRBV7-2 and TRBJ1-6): GAGVSQSPSNKVTEKGKDVELRCDPISGHTALYWYRQSLGQGLEFLIYFQGNSAPDKSGLPSDRFSAERTGGSVSTLTIQRTQQEDSAVYLCASSYSTGGGSPLHFGNGTRLTVT.

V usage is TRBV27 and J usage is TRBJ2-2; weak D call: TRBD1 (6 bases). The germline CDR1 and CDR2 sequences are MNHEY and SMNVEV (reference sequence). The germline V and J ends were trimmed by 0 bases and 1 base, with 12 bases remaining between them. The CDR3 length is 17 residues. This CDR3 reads CASSLSGATRNTGELFF. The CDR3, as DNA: TGTGCCAGCAGTTTATCGGGGGCGACACGGAACACCGGGGAGCTGTTTTTT.

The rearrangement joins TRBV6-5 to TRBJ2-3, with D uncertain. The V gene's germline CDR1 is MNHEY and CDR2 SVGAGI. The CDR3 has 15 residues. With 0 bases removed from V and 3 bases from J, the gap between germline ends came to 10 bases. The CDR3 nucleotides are TGTGCCAGCAGTTACTCGCGGCTGATGACAGATACGCAGTATTTT. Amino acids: CASSYSRLMTDTQYF.

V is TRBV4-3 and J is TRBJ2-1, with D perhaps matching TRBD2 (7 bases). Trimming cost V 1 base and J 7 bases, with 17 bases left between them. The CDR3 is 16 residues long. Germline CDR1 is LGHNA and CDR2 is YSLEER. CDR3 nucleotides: TGCGCCAGCAGCCAAGGGGGCGGGGGCGAGAGGAATGAGCAGTTCTTC. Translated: CASSQGGGGERNEQFF.

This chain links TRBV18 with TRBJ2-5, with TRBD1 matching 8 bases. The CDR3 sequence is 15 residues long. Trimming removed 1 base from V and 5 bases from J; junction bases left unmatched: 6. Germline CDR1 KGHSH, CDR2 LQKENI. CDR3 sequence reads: CASSPLSGGRETQYF. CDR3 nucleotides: TGTGCCAGCTCACCACTTTCAGGGGGCAGGGAGACCCAGTACTTC.

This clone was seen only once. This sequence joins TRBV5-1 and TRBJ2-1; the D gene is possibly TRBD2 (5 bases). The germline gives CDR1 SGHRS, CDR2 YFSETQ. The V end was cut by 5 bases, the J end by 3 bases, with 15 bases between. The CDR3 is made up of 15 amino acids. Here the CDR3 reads CASSFIVGSYNEQFF. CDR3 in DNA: TGCGCCAGCAGTTTTATAGTGGGGAGCTACAATGAGCAGTTCTTC.

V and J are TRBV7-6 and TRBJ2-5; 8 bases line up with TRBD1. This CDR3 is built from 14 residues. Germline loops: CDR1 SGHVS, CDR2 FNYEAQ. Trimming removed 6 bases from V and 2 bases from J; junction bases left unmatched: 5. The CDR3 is CASRGQGHQETQYF. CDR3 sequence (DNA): TGTGCCAGCAGAGGACAGGGTCATCAAGAGACCCAGTACTTC.

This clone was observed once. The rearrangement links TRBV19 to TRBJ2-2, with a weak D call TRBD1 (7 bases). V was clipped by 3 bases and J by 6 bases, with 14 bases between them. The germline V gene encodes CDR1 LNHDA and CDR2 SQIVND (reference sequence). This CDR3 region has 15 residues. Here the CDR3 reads CASSIRGAPPGELFF. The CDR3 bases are TGTGCCAGTAGTATCAGGGGGGCGCCTCCCGGGGAGCTGTTTTTT.

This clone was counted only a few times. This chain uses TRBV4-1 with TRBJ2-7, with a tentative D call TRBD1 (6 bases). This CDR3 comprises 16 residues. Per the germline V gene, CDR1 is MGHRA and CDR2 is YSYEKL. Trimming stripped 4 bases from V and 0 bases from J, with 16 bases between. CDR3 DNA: TGCGCCAGCAGCCGACCCGACAGGTTAAGCTCCTACGAGCAGTACTTC. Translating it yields CASSRPDRLSSYEQYF.

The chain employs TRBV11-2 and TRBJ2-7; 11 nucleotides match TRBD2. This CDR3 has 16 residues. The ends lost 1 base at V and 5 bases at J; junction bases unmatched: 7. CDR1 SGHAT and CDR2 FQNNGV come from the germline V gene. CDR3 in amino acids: CASSLVAGGPRDEQYF. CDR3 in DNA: TGTGCCAGCAGCTTAGTAGCGGGGGGGCCCCGGGACGAGCAGTACTTC.